This T cell receptor beta chain was identified in a study of blood T cell repertoires in COVID-19. Study-level information: Both acute and convalescent COVID-19 samples were obtained from the United States, Italy and Spain. T cells, B-cell-depleted T cells, or PBMCs provided the cDNA or gDNA that served as material.

This clone was counted between two and nine times. The table came from immunoSEQ multiplex PCR; TCRdb's copy has only in-frame clones and leaves some out. The sample has tens of thousands of clones; about 83% are singletons. V lost 3 bases, J lost 4 bases, and 18 bases lay in between. Germline CDR1 and CDR2: MNHNS and SASEGT. CDR3 length: 16 residues. Sequenced input: peripheral blood. The chain employs TRBV6-1 and TRBJ1-2, with a possible D match to TRBD1 (6 bases). The clonotype was recovered from a man aged 50 to 59 with active COVID-19. The CDR3 bases are TGTGCCAGCAGTGAGTTGACAGGCCCCCGGGGCTATGGCTACACCTTC. This sequence encodes CASSELTGPRGYGYTF.